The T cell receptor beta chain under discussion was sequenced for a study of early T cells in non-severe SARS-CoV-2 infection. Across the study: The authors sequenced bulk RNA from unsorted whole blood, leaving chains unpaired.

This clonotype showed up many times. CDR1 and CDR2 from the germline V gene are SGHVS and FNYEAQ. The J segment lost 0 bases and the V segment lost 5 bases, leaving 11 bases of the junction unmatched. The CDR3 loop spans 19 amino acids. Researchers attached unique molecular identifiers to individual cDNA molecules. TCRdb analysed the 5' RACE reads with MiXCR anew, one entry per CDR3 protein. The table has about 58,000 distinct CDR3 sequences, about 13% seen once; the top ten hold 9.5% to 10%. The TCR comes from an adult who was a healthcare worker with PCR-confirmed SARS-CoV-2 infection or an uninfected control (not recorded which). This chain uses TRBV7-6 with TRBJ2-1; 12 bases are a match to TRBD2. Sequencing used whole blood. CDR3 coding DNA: TGTGCCAGCAGCCCGACGTCGGCTAGCGGGGGGGTCTCCTACAATGAGCAGTTCTTC. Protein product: CASSPTSASGGVSYNEQFF.